Listed here are 26 T cell receptor beta chains from one sample, sequenced in a study of response to subunit inactivated influenza vaccine. TCRdb re-called the RT-PCR reads with MiXCR, one entry per CDR3 protein. The table records approximately 530,000 distinct CDR3 sequences, roughly 7.6% of them present only once. Sample: PBMCs from blood, taken approximately 25 months after vaccination. Receptors originate from a man aged 50 to 69 who received an inactivated influenza vaccine.

This clonotype was picked up many times. This rearrangement joins TRBV7-8 to TRBJ2-7, with a weak D call TRBD1 (5 bases). The CDR3 spans 19 residues. CDR1 SGHVS and CDR2 FQNEAQ come from the germline V gene. The V gene lost 5 bases and the J gene lost 1 base, with 27 bases spanning the gap. CDR3 protein: CASSPLIVGQVLPSYEQYF. CDR3 nucleotides: TGTGCCAGCAGCCCCCTCATAGTGGGGCAGGTATTACCTTCCTACGAGCAGTACTTC.

This clonotype was counted ten times or more. The chain recombines TRBV7-6 with TRBJ1-1; D perhaps matches TRBD1 (5 bases). The V end was cut by 5 bases, the J end by 11 bases, with 15 bases between. Germline-derived CDR1 and CDR2 are SGHVS and FNYEAQ. The CDR3 spans 12 residues. CDR3 sequence (DNA): TGTGCCAGCAGCCTCCAATCCGGGGCCGCTTTCTTT. Amino acids: CASSLQSGAAFF.

The rearrangement links TRBV5-6 to TRBJ2-1; 8 bases match TRBD1. The CDR3 is 16 residues long. Germline trimming cut 2 bases from V and 5 bases from J; bases unmatched to any gene: 9. The germline gives CDR1 SGHDT, CDR2 YYEEEE. CDR3 region: CASSFGDRWSHNEQFF. The DNA for the CDR3 is TGTGCCAGCAGCTTTGGGGACAGGTGGTCCCACAATGAGCAGTTCTTC.

The J gene is TRBJ2-3, the V gene TRBV10-2, with 9 positions matching TRBD1. Germline CDR1 WSHSY, CDR2 SAAADI. The ends lost 11 bases at V and 6 bases at J; junction bases unmatched: 9. The CDR3 spans 13 residues. The CDR3: CASRDRARDTQYF. Written as DNA, the CDR3 is TGCGCCTCCAGGGACAGGGCAAGGGATACGCAGTATTTT.

The sample holds many counts of this clonotype. The chain recombines TRBV2 with TRBJ2-7; D gene uncertain. V was shortened by 0 bases and J by 2 bases, with 11 bases between the two germline ends. The CDR3 runs 15 residues. The germline CDR1 and CDR2 sequences are SNHLY and FYNNEI. Written as DNA, the CDR3 is TGTGCCAGCAGTGAAGCGATGCACAATGCCTACGAGCAGTACTTC. This codes for CASSEAMHNAYEQYF.

The V call is TRBV15, the J call TRBJ2-3, with 12 bases matching TRBD2. V dropped 1 base and J dropped 3; count of bases not matched to a gene: 2. The CDR3 runs 16 residues. The germline gives CDR1 LNHNV, CDR2 YYDKDF (reference sequence). The CDR3 reads CATSRGLAGDTDTQYF. As DNA, the CDR3 is TGTGCCACCAGCAGAGGACTAGCGGGGGATACAGATACGCAGTATTTT.

The V gene is TRBV15, the J gene TRBJ2-2, with TRBD2 identical over 7 bases. This CDR3 has 14 amino acids. Germline values: CDR1 LNHNV, CDR2 YYDKDF (reference sequence). J gave up 5 bases and V 1 base, and 1 base lay outside the gene matches. The CDR3 DNA is TGTGCCACCAGCAGAGGGGGGGGGACCGGGGAGCTGTTTTTT. This translates into CATSRGGGTGELFF. Looking up the rest from reference TRBV15 and TRBJ2-2 gives the full variable domain: DAMVIQNPRYQVTQFGKPVTLSCSQTLNHNVMYWYQQKSSQAPKLLFHYYDKDFNNEADTPDNFQSRRPNTSFCFLDIRSPGLGDTAMYLCATSRGGGTGELFFGEGSRLTVL.

The chain links TRBV6-1 to TRBJ1-6, with 9 bases lining up with TRBD1. CDR3 length equals 16 residues. Trimming took 5 bases from V and 3 from J; bases not matched to a gene: 5. Looked up from germline, CDR1 is MNHNS and CDR2 is SASEGT. The CDR3 sequence: CASSPGTGLYNSPLHF. As DNA, the CDR3 is TGTGCCAGCAGTCCAGGGACAGGGCTCTATAATTCACCCCTCCACTTT.

The rearrangement joins TRBV20-1 to TRBJ1-5; TRBD1 is a possible D gene (5 bases). Germline-derived CDR1 and CDR2 are DFQATT and SNEGSKA (reference sequence). The CDR3 is made up of 13 amino acids. V gave up 8 bases and J gave up 8 bases, with 19 bases separating them. The CDR3 protein is CSLEEGPLKPQHF. CDR3 DNA sequence: TGCAGTCTTGAGGAGGGACCTCTCAAGCCCCAGCATTTT.

The chain couples TRBV27 to TRBJ2-5; D is possibly TRBD1 (5 bases). Deletions cut 0 bases from V and 3 bases from J, with 11 bases between. Germline V gives CDR1 MNHEY, CDR2 SMNVEV (reference sequence). The CDR3 extends over 15 amino acids. CDR3: CASSLSGQRKETQYF. CDR3 DNA: TGTGCCAGCAGTTTATCAGGACAAAGAAAAGAGACCCAGTACTTC.

This clonotype occurred a few times. V is TRBV24-1 and J is TRBJ2-5; 7 positions agree with TRBD1. CDR3 size: 13 residues. The V and J ends lost 6 bases and 3 bases, in that order; junction bases with no gene match: 3. CDR1 is KGHDR and CDR2 is SFDVKD in the germline V gene. The CDR3 loop is CATSLGTEETQYF. CDR3 coding DNA: TGTGCCACCAGTCTAGGGACAGAAGAGACCCAGTACTTC.

About this clonotype: It may be a read error: a sequence one base away is much more abundant. The chain employs TRBV20-1 and TRBJ2-1; TRBD1 matches 9 bases. The ends lost 6 bases at V and 8 bases at J; junction bases unmatched: 8. Germline V lookup: CDR1 DFQATT, CDR2 SNEGSKA (reference sequence). This CDR3 contains 13 residues. CDR3 DNA: TGCAGTGCCATGTCGGACAGGGGCGATGAGCAGTTCTTC. This encodes CSAMSDRGDEQFF.

Many counts were recorded for this clonotype. The V and J genes are TRBV5-1 and TRBJ2-2, with D unresolved. CDR3 size: 13 residues. Germline V gene data show CDR1 as SGHRS and CDR2 as YFSETQ. Trimming left V 4 bases short and J 4 bases short, with 8 bases between. CDR3 in DNA: TGCGCCAGCAGCAGGGAATTCACCGGGGAGCTGTTTTTT. Amino acid sequence: CASSREFTGELFF. The whole variable domain, filled in from reference TRBV5-1 and TRBJ2-2, reads KAGVTQTPRYLIKTRGQQVTLSCSPISGHRSVSWYQQTPGQGLQFLFEYFSETQRNKGNFPGRFSGRQFSNSRSEMNVSTLELGDSALYLCASSREFTGELFFGEGSRLTVL.

This clonotype was seen repeatedly, ten times or more. The genes are TRBV29-1 and TRBJ2-3; the match to TRBD1 covers 8 bases. There are 15 residues in the CDR3. CDR1 and CDR2 (germline): SQVTM, ANQGSEA. J lost 1 base, V lost 8 bases, and 11 bases had no gene match. CDR3 sequence: CSYRGAAFRTDTQYF. In nucleotides, the CDR3 is TGCAGCTACAGGGGGGCAGCTTTTCGCACAGATACGCAGTATTTT.

The rearrangement joins TRBV28 to TRBJ2-7; TRBD1 matches 7 bases. Germline V gene data show CDR1 as MDHEN and CDR2 as SYDVKM. The V gene end was trimmed by 4 bases and the J gene end by 4 bases; junction bases not matched to a gene: 13. The CDR3 totals 16 residues. Written as DNA, the CDR3 is TGTGCCAGCAGTTCACTCGGGACAGCACAGGGATACGAGCAGTACTTC. Translation: CASSSLGTAQGYEQYF.

This clonotype was observed many times. The chain couples TRBV9 to TRBJ2-1, with 9 bases fitting TRBD2. Losses at the gene ends were 3 bases for V and 9 bases for J; bases not matched to a gene: 10. CDR3 length equals 15 residues. Germline-derived CDR1 and CDR2 are SGDLS and YYNGEE. The CDR3, as DNA: TGTGCCAGCAGCGCCACCCCGGGACTAGCATTTGAGCAGTTCTTC. Protein product: CASSATPGLAFEQFF.

The V and J genes are TRBV28 and TRBJ1-2; 9 nucleotides agree with TRBD1. V lost 3 bases to trimming and J lost 10 bases; unmatched junction nucleotides: 9. Germline V gene lookup returns CDR1 MDHEN and CDR2 SYDVKM. CDR3 size: 14 residues. CDR3 sequence (DNA): TGTGCCAGCAGTTTCCCTGACAGGGGGGGAGTCTACACCTTC. Amino acids: CASSFPDRGGVYTF.

This clonotype was observed many times. The rearrangement links TRBV12-3 or TRBV12-4 to TRBJ1-2, with D possibly TRBD1 on 6 matching bases. CDR3 length equals 12 residues. V lost 5 bases and J lost 10, with 14 bases in between. The CDR3 sequence: CASSPRQDYYTF. DNA of the CDR3: TGTGCCAGCAGTCCCCGACAGGATTACTACACCTTC.

As DNA, the CDR3 is TGTGCCAGCAGCGACGGGACAGGGGGCAACAACGAGCAGTACTTC. Translated: CASSDGTGGNNEQYF. The chain recombines TRBV7-6 with TRBJ2-7; 12 bases line up with TRBD1. The length of the CDR3 is 15 residues. The trim removed 5 bases at V and 5 bases at J, leaving 7 bases unmatched. The germline V gene encodes CDR1 SGHVS and CDR2 FNYEAQ.

In this sample, this clonotype turned up a few times. The rearrangement links TRBV6-1 to TRBJ1-2, with TRBD1 identical over 7 bases. Germline CDR1 and CDR2: MNHNS and SASEGT. The trim removed 6 bases at V and 6 bases at J, leaving 7 bases unmatched. The CDR3 is 13 amino acids. The CDR3 DNA reads as TGTGCCAGCAGCCGAGACAGGGTTGATGGCTACACCTTC. This translates into CASSRDRVDGYTF.

This clonotype was seen a handful of times. The chain has TRBV4-3 and TRBJ2-3; 7 bases align to TRBD1. Germline CDR1 is LGHNA and CDR2 is YSLEER. This CDR3 region has 14 residues. Trimming at V came to 2 bases and at J to 9 bases, leaving 8 bases not matched to a gene. CDR3 amino acids: CASSQLRTGGTQYF. Here the CDR3 DNA reads TGCGCCAGCAGCCAATTAAGGACAGGTGGGACGCAGTATTTT.

The genes are TRBV30 and TRBJ2-5, with D perhaps assigned TRBD1 or TRBD2 (5 bases each). The V gene's germline CDR1 is GTSNPN and CDR2 SVGIG (reference sequence). CDR3 length equals 17 residues. The ends were cut back, 3 bases at V and 0 bases at J, with 20 bases in the middle. CDR3 sequence (DNA): TGTGCCTGGAGAGAGGGGAGATTAGCCAGGTACCAAGAGACCCAGTACTTC. Translated: CAWREGRLARYQETQYF.

This clonotype was observed at least ten times. CDR3 region: CSARFTGSLFNEQFF. The CDR3 DNA is TGCAGTGCTAGGTTTACGGGATCACTGTTTAATGAGCAGTTCTTC. The V call is TRBV20-1, the J call TRBJ2-1; perhaps TRBD2 as D (5 bases). Germline CDR1 reads DFQATT; CDR2 reads SNEGSKA (reference sequence). The CDR3 runs 15 residues. Trimming took 3 bases from V and 7 from J, leaving 19 bases between them.

The chain is built from TRBV20-1 and TRBJ2-1; no clear D. Looked up from germline, CDR1 is DFQATT and CDR2 is SNEGSKA (reference sequence). The ends were cut back, 3 bases at V and 9 bases at J, with 12 bases in the middle. The CDR3 spans 12 residues. The CDR3 DNA reads as TGCAGTGCTAGGCGCGCTTTCGGTGAGCAGTTCTTC. This gives the protein CSARRAFGEQFF.

This clonotype was observed at least ten times. One junction end does not reproduce the germline sequence, and a read error may be involved. Here the CDR3 DNA reads TGCGCCAGCAGCTCGACTAGCGGGAACTACAATGAGCAGTTCTTC. Translating gives CASSSTSGNYNEQFF. The rearrangement links TRBV7-2 to TRBJ2-1, with 11 bases lining up with TRBD2. The CDR3 is made up of 15 amino acids. From germline, CDR1 is SGHTA and CDR2 FQGNSA.

This clonotype was detected many times. This sequence joins TRBV27 and TRBJ1-3; the D gene is possibly TRBD1 (5 bases). There are 15 residues in the CDR3. Germline CDR1 and CDR2: MNHEY and SMNVEV (reference sequence). The V end was cut by 4 bases, the J end by 4 bases, with 14 bases between. CDR3 amino acids: CASSSAGTSGNTIYF. The DNA for the CDR3 is TGTGCCAGCAGTTCCGCCGGGACCAGCGGAAACACCATATATTTT.